Listed below are T cell receptor beta chains from one sample, sequenced in a study of breast tumors, draining lymph nodes, adjacent tissues. One entry per CDR3 protein, called by TCRdb with MiXCR from the multiplex PCR reads. The sample lists nearly 110,000 distinct CDR3 sequences, 30% occurring once. Material: axillary lymph node tissue. These TCRs come from a female donor with breast cancer. Some clones in this sample may be carry-over from other donors' samples. Each CDR3 is given with its conserved first and last residue. The D gene is left open where the match is weak. Not all rows give a size; the values are once, few, many and, for expanded clones, a class.

TGTGCCACCAGTAGGACAGGGGGGCACGAGACCCAGTACTTC | CATSRTGGHETQYF | TRBJ2-5 | TRBV24-1 | . | TRBD1
TGTGCCAGCAGGCGGACATTGGATAGCAATCAGCCCCAGCATTTT | CASRRTLDSNQPQHF | TRBJ1-5 | TRBV6-1 | . | .
TGTGCCAGCAGCCACAGGGGATACGAGCAGTACTTC | CASSHRGYEQYF | TRBJ2-7 | TRBV3-1 | many | .
TGTGCCAGCAGAGCTAGCGGGGGGTTCCAAGAGACCCAGTACTTC | CASRASGGFQETQYF | TRBJ2-5 | TRBV6-5 | many | TRBD2
TGTGCCAGCCAACCGGGACAGCTAAACATTCAGTACTTC | CASQPGQLNIQYF | TRBJ2-4 | TRBV6-5 | many | TRBD1
TGCGCCACCAAAACCGGGACAGGGGCGATGAACACTGAAGCTTTCTTT | CATKTGTGAMNTEAFF | TRBJ1-1 | TRBV4-1 | few | TRBD1
TGCGCCAGCAGCTCCGGGACAGGGACAGATTCACCCCTCCACTTT | CASSSGTGTDSPLHF | TRBJ1-6 | TRBV5-1 | many | TRBD1
TGTGCCAGCAGTGACGGCAGGGCTAATTCACCCCTCCACTTT | CASSDGRANSPLHF | TRBJ1-6 | TRBV6-1 | many | .
TGTGCCACCAGTGTAGCGGGAGGGCTGGATGAGCAGTTCTTC | CATSVAGGLDEQFF | TRBJ2-1 | TRBV24-1 | once | TRBD2
TGTGCCAGCGACACAATCGCAGGGGAGGAAAATGAGCAGTTCTTC | CASDTIAGEENEQFF | TRBJ2-1 | TRBV7-9 | many | .
TGTGCCAGCAGCTTGGGGGTGGGACGCCCGAAAGGGTTAGAGACCCAGTACTTC | CASSLGVGRPKGLETQYF | TRBJ2-5 | TRBV5-6 | . | .
TGTGCCAGCATCTCCGGAGCTAATGAAAAACTGTTTTTT | CASISGANEKLFF | TRBJ1-4 | TRBV7-9 | . | .
TGTGCCAGCATAAAAGGGACAGCGGCCAAAAACATTCAGTACTTC | CASIKGTAAKNIQYF | TRBJ2-4 | TRBV6-1 | many | TRBD1
TGTGCCAGCAGCTCGGGCCTCAATCAGCCCCAGCATTTT | CASSSGLNQPQHF | TRBJ1-5 | TRBV5-8 | many | .
TGCAGCGTAAGCTCTGGGGCCAACGTCCTGACTTTC | CSVSSGANVLTF | TRBJ2-6 | TRBV29-1 | many | .
TGTGCCAGCAGTGGTGGACAGGTTCACGATGAGCAGTCCTTC | CASSGGQVHDEQSF | TRBJ2-1 | TRBV28 | few | TRBD1
TGTGCCAGCAGAAGAGGGCCCGCCGGAGGAGACACCATATATTTT | CASRRGPAGGDTIYF | TRBJ1-3 | TRBV12-3/TRBV12-4 | many | .
TGTGCCAGTAAAACAGAGGGGCTCTCTGGGGCCATATATTTT | CASKTEGLSGAIYF | TRBJ1-3 | TRBV19 | . | .
TGTGCCAGCAGAACCGGGACTACAACACGGGGCCCCTACGAGCAGTACTTC | CASRTGTTTRGPYEQYF | TRBJ2-7 | TRBV7-3 | . | TRBD2
TGCAGCGTTTGGGACAGGGAAAAACTGTTTTTT | CSVWDREKLFF | TRBJ1-4 | TRBV29-1 | many | TRBD1
TGCAGCGTTGCTTCGGGACTAGCGGGGGGGCAGTACTTC | CSVASGLAGGQYF | TRBJ2-7 | TRBV29-1 | . | TRBD2
TGCAGTGCTAGCGCGGGACAGGGTACGAATGAGCAGTTCTTC | CSASAGQGTNEQFF | TRBJ2-1 | TRBV20-1 | once | TRBD1
TGTGCCAGCCGGGTCCCCGGGACCGGGGAGCTGTTTTTT | CASRVPGTGELFF | TRBJ2-2 | TRBV7-3 | many | .
TGTGCCAGCAGTCCCTTGTCCGGGACTAGCGGGCCACAAGAGACCCAGTACTTC | CASSPLSGTSGPQETQYF | TRBJ2-5 | TRBV28 | . | TRBD2
TGTGCCAGCAGTTCTCTACCACAGGGGGCCACAAACACCATATATTTT | CASSSLPQGATNTIYF | TRBJ1-3 | TRBV6-6 | many | TRBD1
TGTGCCAGCAGCCCCCTTGTTGCAGATACGCAGTATTTT | CASSPLVADTQYF | TRBJ2-3 | TRBV6-6 | many | .
TGTGCCAGCAGCTCAAAGACAGCCTACGAGCAGTACTTC | CASSSKTAYEQYF | TRBJ2-7 | TRBV5-6 | . | .
TGTGCCAGCAGGATGAGTAACAACTACAATGAGCAGTTCTTC | CASRMSNNYNEQFF | TRBJ2-1 | TRBV28 | few | .
TGCAGTGCTCCCTCCAGGCAGGCATCCTACGAGCAGTACTTC | CSAPSRQASYEQYF | TRBJ2-7 | TRBV20-1 | many | .
TGCGCCAGCAGCCAAGATGCTCCTGTTAACACTGAAGCTTTCTTT | CASSQDAPVNTEAFF | TRBJ1-1 | TRBV4-3 | . | .
TGTGCCAGCAGTACCGGGACAGGGGTCAATGAGCAGTTCTTC | CASSTGTGVNEQFF | TRBJ2-1 | TRBV6-5 | many | TRBD1
TGTGCCAGCAGCCAAGAAGGCGAGGGCCTGAACACTGAAGCTTTCTTT | CASSQEGEGLNTEAFF | TRBJ1-1 | TRBV14 | few | .
TGTGCCAGCAGTTACCGCACAGGGGTCTCCTACGAGCAGTACTTC | CASSYRTGVSYEQYF | TRBJ2-7 | TRBV6-5 | many | TRBD1
TGTGCCACCAGTGAGCAGACTACTGAGCAGTTCTTC | CATSEQTTEQFF | TRBJ2-1 | TRBV24-1 | . | .
TGCAGTGCCGAGTGGGGGCCGGACACCGGGGAGCTGTTTTTT | CSAEWGPDTGELFF | TRBJ2-2 | TRBV20-1 | many | .
TGTGCCAGTAGCGGACGAGGGGCCCCATCCTACGAGCAGTACTTC | CASSGRGAPSYEQYF | TRBJ2-7 | TRBV19 | many | .
TGCGCCAGCAGCTTCTCCTATGTTCCGGACAGGGGGCAGGATGCCTACGAGCAGTACTTC | CASSFSYVPDRGQDAYEQYF | TRBJ2-7 | TRBV5-1 | many | TRBD1
TGTGCCAGCAGTGCCCGGACAGGGGGAACTGAAGCTTTCTTT | CASSARTGGTEAFF | TRBJ1-1 | TRBV6-1 | . | TRBD1
TGTGCCAGCAGTTACGGGGGCATCTATGGCTACACCTTC | CASSYGGIYGYTF | TRBJ1-2 | TRBV6-2/TRBV6-3 | many | .